These 17 T cell receptor beta chains were sequenced from one sample in a study of monozygotic twins with inflammatory bowel disease. TCRdb reprocessed the 5' RACE reads and stores each CDR3 protein as one record, lacking DNA. This repertoire comprises approximately 200,000 distinct CDR3 sequences; its ten largest clones make up less than 2%. Sequenced: blood. Every receptor here comes from a human donor with ulcerative colitis or Crohn's disease, or a healthy co-twin of an affected twin (not recorded which).

The chain joins TRBV12-3 or TRBV12-4 to TRBJ1-4; TCRdb lists TRBD1, though no DNA is available to test this call. The CDR3 totals 16 residues. CDR3 in amino acids: CASSLATGQGGEKLFF.

V is TRBV4-1 and J is TRBJ2-7; no DNA is available, so the TRBD2 call from TCRdb remains unchecked. Germline lookup yields CDR1 MGHRA and CDR2 YSYEKL. The CDR3 has 15 residues. The CDR3 sequence: CASSPGLPTTYEQYF.

The rearrangement links TRBV6-5 to TRBJ1-6. Germline CDR1 and CDR2: MNHEY and SVGAGI. The CDR3 contains 15 residues. CDR3 sequence reads: CASSYGRNTNSPLHF.

The V gene is TRBV10-2, the J gene TRBJ2-3; TCRdb outputs TRBD1, but without DNA this stays unchecked. The V gene's germline CDR1 is WSHSY and CDR2 SAAADI. The CDR3 runs to 13 residues. CDR3 sequence: CATRGGGTDTQYF.

V gene TRBV12-3 or TRBV12-4 combines with J gene TRBJ1-1. This CDR3 spans 14 amino acids. The CDR3: CASSPRWVVTEAFF.

The CDR3 is CATSDLGGTDAADTQYF. The chain links TRBV24-1 to TRBJ2-3; with no DNA, the TCRdb D assignment of TRBD1 cannot be verified. The germline CDR1 and CDR2 sequences are KGHDR and SFDVKD. This CDR3 is 17 amino acids long.

The chain uses TRBV12-3 or TRBV12-4 and TRBJ1-4. The CDR3 is made up of 13 amino acids. This CDR3 reads CASSLGTALELFF.

J is TRBJ1-2 and V is TRBV6-1; lacking DNA, the TRBD1 call made by TCRdb goes unchecked. This CDR3 contains 16 residues. The germline CDR1 and CDR2 sequences are MNHNS and SASEGT. Here the CDR3 reads CASLLSDRRSNYGYTF.

The V gene is TRBV18, the J gene TRBJ2-3; the D call of TRBD2 rests on TCRdb alone, since no DNA is present to check it. The CDR3 is 17 amino acids. Looked up from germline, CDR1 is KGHSH and CDR2 is LQKENI. CDR3 sequence reads: CASSPPSQGLDVGTQYF. The full variable domain, its missing parts supplied by reference TRBV18 and TRBJ2-3, is NAGVMQNPRHLVRRRGQEARLRCSPMKGHSHVYWYRQLPEEGLKFMVYLQKENIIDESGMPKERFSAEFPKEGPSILRIQQVVRGDSAAYFCASSPPSQGLDVGTQYFGPGTRLTVL.

This chain uses TRBV29-1 with TRBJ1-4. This CDR3 spans 11 amino acids. Germline loops: CDR1 SQVTM, CDR2 ANQGSEA. CDR3 region: CSVGGLEKLFF.

V and J are TRBV5-1 and TRBJ2-5; with no DNA, the TCRdb D assignment of TRBD1 cannot be verified. This CDR3 spans 15 amino acids. CDR1 and CDR2 from the germline V gene are SGHRS and YFSETQ. The CDR3 loop is CASSRGRDREWTQYF.

This rearrangement joins TRBV11-2 to TRBJ1-1; TCRdb reports TRBD1, a call that lacks DNA to check it against. Germline CDR1 and CDR2: SGHAT and FQNNGV. This CDR3 has 15 residues. The CDR3 reads CASSLGRQANTEAFF.

V and J are TRBV5-1 and TRBJ2-5; the TCRdb call, TRBD2, lacks DNA for checking. The CDR3 contains 15 residues. The germline V gene encodes CDR1 SGHRS and CDR2 YFSETQ. The chain's CDR3 is CASSAPLAGGGTQYF.

The gene calls are TRBV6-1 and TRBJ1-2; TCRdb's D gene call, TRBD1, goes unchecked for lack of DNA. This CDR3 spans 14 amino acids. Germline CDR1 and CDR2: MNHNS and SASEGT. The CDR3 here is CASSLKDRAAGYTF.

The gene calls are TRBV4-2 and TRBJ1-2; TCRdb calls TRBD1, which cannot be checked without DNA. Germline lookup yields CDR1 LGHNA and CDR2 YNFKEQ. CDR3 length: 17 amino acids. The CDR3 sequence is CASSQDKAQGANYGYTF.

The chain carries TRBV3-1 and TRBJ2-1; TCRdb returns TRBD2, unconfirmable since there is no DNA. The CDR3 length is 16 residues. Germline CDR1 and CDR2: LGHDT and YNNKEL (reference sequence). The CDR3 reads CASSPASLGAYNEQFF.

The CDR3 sequence: CSANGGTYYEQYF. The chain carries TRBV29-1 and TRBJ2-7. Germline V CDR1 and CDR2: SQVTM, ANQGSEA. The CDR3 has 13 residues.